These 23 T cell receptor beta chains came from one sample sequenced in a study of shared clonotypes between healthy human individuals. Sequenced by immunoSEQ multiplex PCR; TCRdb stores in-frame clones only, minus some. Among around 370,000 clones listed, about 96% were seen once. The source material was memory CD8+ T cells sorted from blood. Described subset: CD45RO+ cells pooled with CCR7-negative TemRA cells. The receptors here all came from a man younger than 45 in good health.

The V and J genes are TRBV19 and TRBJ2-7; D may correspond to TRBD1 or TRBD2 (5 bases each). V lost 4 bases and J 4 bases, leaving 17 bases between the germline ends. Germline CDR1 LNHDA, CDR2 SQIVND (reference sequence). This CDR3 has 15 residues. DNA for the CDR3: TGTGCCAGTAGTACGGATGGGGGAACTTCTTACGAGCAGTACTTC. It codes for CASSTDGGTSYEQYF.

The chain has TRBV28 and TRBJ1-1, with D unclear. Germline CDR1 is MDHEN and CDR2 is SYDVKM. The CDR3 runs to 15 residues. Trimming pared 6 bases from V and 2 bases from J, leaving 16 bases between. The CDR3 spells CASSIGFEGNTEAFF. CDR3 bases: TGTGCCAGCAGCATTGGGTTTGAAGGAAACACTGAAGCTTTCTTT. Full variable domain (rest looked up from reference TRBV28 and TRBJ1-1): DVKVTQSSRYLVKRTGEKVFLECVQDMDHENMFWYRQDPGLGLRLIYFSYDVKMKEKGDIPEGYSVSREKKERFSLILESASTNQTSMYLCASSIGFEGNTEAFFGQGTRLTVV.

The CDR3 nucleotides are TGTGCCAGCAGTTCCGGGACACTCTCCTACGAGCAGTACTTC. Amino acid sequence: CASSSGTLSYEQYF. This chain joins TRBV2 and TRBJ2-7; D might be TRBD1 (6 bases). CDR3 length: 14 residues. The V end was cut by 5 bases, the J end by 0 bases, with 11 bases between. Germline values: CDR1 SNHLY, CDR2 FYNNEI.

Concerning this clone: This sample includes further DNA sequences coding for the same CDR3. The CDR3 DNA follows: TGTGCCTGGAGTGTTTGGGAGACCCAGTACTTC. It yields the protein CAWSVWETQYF. This chain joins TRBV30 and TRBJ2-5; D is unclear. This CDR3 has 11 residues. In germline, CDR1 is GTSNPN, CDR2 SVGIG (reference sequence). The V end lost 0 bases, the J end lost 5 bases, and 4 bases lay between the germline ends. Full variable domain (missing parts from reference TRBV30 and TRBJ2-5): SQTIHQWPATLVQPVGSPLSLECTVEGTSNPNLYWYRQAAGRGLQLLFYSVGIGQISSEVPQNLSASRPQDRQFILSSKKLLLSDSGFYLCAWSVWETQYFGPGTRLLVL.

V gene TRBV5-1 combines with J gene TRBJ2-5; 13 nucleotides line up with TRBD2. This CDR3 has 16 residues. V lost 4 bases, J lost 5 bases, and 8 bases stayed unmatched. The germline CDR1 and CDR2 sequences are SGHRS and YFSETQ. The CDR3 nucleotides are TGCGCCAGCAGCGAATCCAGGACTAGCGGGAGCGAGACCCAGTACTTC. Amino acid sequence: CASSESRTSGSETQYF.

The V gene is TRBV5-4, the J gene TRBJ1-4, with 9 bases fitting TRBD1. This CDR3 region has 15 residues. With 4 bases clipped from V and 5 bases from J, the junction kept 6 bases outside the gene matches. CDR1 and CDR2 (germline): SGHNT, YYREEE (reference sequence). CDR3 sequence reads: CASSRMDRGNEKLFF. The DNA for the CDR3 is TGTGCCAGCAGCCGCATGGACAGGGGAAATGAAAAACTGTTTTTT. Drawing the rest from reference TRBV5-4 and TRBJ1-4, the complete variable domain is ETGVTQSPTHLIKTRGQQVTLRCSSQSGHNTVSWYQQALGQGPQFIFQYYREEENGRGNFPPRFSGLQFPNYSSELNVNALELDDSALYLCASSRMDRGNEKLFFGSGTQLSVL.

The chain joins TRBV6-1 to TRBJ1-2; tentative D call: TRBD1 (5 bases). This CDR3 has 13 amino acids. Germline assignment: CDR1 MNHNS and CDR2 SASEGT. Trimming took off 10 bases at V and 3 bases at J, with 15 bases between the two ends. The CDR3 bases are TGTGCCACCTCCGAGGGAGGGGACTATGGCTACACCTTC. Its translation: CATSEGGDYGYTF.

The chain has TRBV7-2 and TRBJ2-7; 10 nucleotides match TRBD2. The V gene's germline CDR1 is SGHTA and CDR2 FQGNSA. J was trimmed by 2 bases and V by 2 bases; bases with no gene match: 3. The CDR3 extends over 15 amino acids. This chain's CDR3 is CASSLLLAGTYEQYF. The CDR3 DNA is TGTGCCAGCAGCTTATTACTAGCGGGAACCTACGAGCAGTACTTC.

The chain combines TRBV28 with TRBJ2-7; D not resolved. CDR1 and CDR2 from the germline V gene are MDHEN and SYDVKM. The V end lost 3 bases, the J end lost 5 bases, and 5 bases lay between the germline ends. CDR3 size: 11 residues. The CDR3 nucleotides are TGTGCCAGCAGTTTGACCCACGAGCAGTACTTC. Protein sequence: CASSLTHEQYF.

The chain is built from TRBV7-9 and TRBJ2-2; no firm D call. The CDR3 covers 15 residues. CDR1 is SEHNR and CDR2 is FQNEAQ in the germline V gene (reference sequence). Trimming pared 6 bases from V and 1 base from J, leaving 12 bases between. This CDR3 is CASSSLRMNTGELFF. In nucleotides, the CDR3 is TGTGCCAGCAGTTCACTAAGAATGAACACCGGGGAGCTGTTTTTT.

The table lists this clone with a count of one. This chain connects TRBV19 to TRBJ1-1, with unresolved D. Trimming removed 5 bases at V and 7 bases at J, with 11 bases between. Germline V gene data show CDR1 as LNHDA and CDR2 as SQIVND (reference sequence). The CDR3 spans 12 residues. CDR3 coding DNA: TGTGCCAGTAGTTTTCTGGGAATTGAAGCTTTCTTT. Its protein product is CASSFLGIEAFF. The full variable domain, completed using reference TRBV19 and TRBJ1-1, is DGGITQSPKYLFRKEGQNVTLSCEQNLNHDAMYWYRQDPGQGLRLIYYSQIVNDFQKGDIAEGYSVSREKKESFPLTVTSAQKNPTAFYLCASSFLGIEAFFGQGTRLTVV.

V and J are TRBV6-1 and TRBJ2-5; maybe TRBD1 (5 bases). From germline, CDR1 is MNHNS and CDR2 SASEGT. The V and J ends lost 4 bases and 1 base respectively, with 10 bases between them. This CDR3 has 14 amino acids. The CDR3 region is CASSAGLPQETQYF. The CDR3 nucleotides are TGTGCCAGCAGTGCAGGGCTCCCCCAAGAGACCCAGTACTTC.

Remarks on this clone: Other DNA variants within this sample encode the same CDR3. The chain employs TRBV5-1 and TRBJ2-3; tentatively, D is TRBD2 (6 bases). The ends were cut back, 0 bases at V and 5 bases at J, with 10 bases in the middle. The CDR3 contains 14 residues. Looked up from germline, CDR1 is SGHRS and CDR2 is YFSETQ. The CDR3 nucleotides read TGCGCCAGCAGCTTGGCGGGAGCGGGAGATACGCAGTATTTT. Its protein is CASSLAGAGDTQYF.

This clone occurred a few times. The chain combines TRBV5-4 with TRBJ2-5, with TRBD2 matching 9 bases. This CDR3 comprises 15 residues. CDR1 is SGHNT, CDR2 YYREEE, per germline (reference sequence). The ends lost 4 bases at V and 2 bases at J; junction bases unmatched: 6. The CDR3 protein is CASSGAGGRQETQYF. CDR3 nucleotides: TGTGCCAGCAGCGGGGCGGGGGGGAGACAAGAGACCCAGTACTTC.

The chain carries TRBV9 and TRBJ2-6; D is uncertain. This CDR3 is built from 17 residues. In germline, CDR1 is SGDLS, CDR2 YYNGEE. The ends were cut back, 6 bases at V and 5 bases at J, with 21 bases in the middle. As DNA, the CDR3 is TGTGCCAGCAAGCCTTTGTACAAACAAAGTCGGGCCAACGTCCTGACTTTC. This codes for CASKPLYKQSRANVLTF.

The chain employs TRBV19 and TRBJ2-7; 8 bases map to TRBD1. The germline V gene has CDR1 LNHDA and CDR2 SQIVND (reference sequence). The CDR3 consists of 18 residues. V shed 4 bases and J 1 base; nucleotides not matched to a gene: 15. The CDR3 is CASSTRQGSLGGSYEQYF. The DNA for the CDR3 is TGTGCCAGTAGTACAAGACAGGGGTCCCTGGGTGGATCCTACGAGCAGTACTTC.

The V gene is TRBV5-6, the J gene TRBJ2-7, with D tentatively TRBD1 or TRBD2 (6 bases each). Looked up from germline, CDR1 is SGHDT and CDR2 is YYEEEE. V lost 3 bases, J lost 4 bases, and 14 bases lay in between. This CDR3 is built from 14 residues. CDR3 DNA sequence: TGTGCCAGCAGCTGGAGAACAGGGAGGTACGAGCAGTACTTC. This encodes CASSWRTGRYEQYF.

The chain couples TRBV28 to TRBJ2-2; no clear D gene. The V end lost 7 bases, the J end lost 8 bases, and 5 bases lay between the germline ends. This CDR3 contains 10 residues. Germline V gene data show CDR1 as MDHEN and CDR2 as SYDVKM. The CDR3 region is CASMRGELFF. The CDR3 DNA follows: TGTGCCAGCATGAGGGGGGAGCTGTTTTTT.

This clone was seen a single time. The same CDR3 is also encoded by other DNA sequences in this sample. The CDR3 sequence: CASSLDRGQETQYF. CDR3 nucleotide sequence: TGCGCCAGCAGTCTAGACCGGGGCCAAGAGACCCAGTACTTC. The chain joins TRBV5-1 to TRBJ2-5, with D tentatively TRBD2 (5 bases). This CDR3 is 14 amino acids long. Germline CDR1 reads SGHRS; CDR2 reads YFSETQ. The V gene lost 5 bases and the J gene lost 1 base, with 12 bases spanning the gap.

The chain couples TRBV19 to TRBJ2-7; 13 nucleotides line up with TRBD2. The trim removed 3 bases at V and 5 bases at J, leaving 7 bases unmatched. CDR3 length: 16 amino acids. CDR1 is LNHDA, CDR2 SQIVND, per germline (reference sequence). DNA of the CDR3: TGTGCCAGTAGTATGGGCCGGACTAGCGGGAGCCACGAGCAGTACTTC. Its protein product is CASSMGRTSGSHEQYF.

The chain joins TRBV10-3 to TRBJ2-1; D unclear. CDR3 length: 13 amino acids. V was cut by 6 bases and J by 1 base, with 7 bases left in between. Germline V gene data show CDR1 as ENHRY and CDR2 as SYGVKD. The CDR3 is CAIRGGSYNEQFF. The CDR3 DNA is TGTGCCATCAGAGGCGGATCCTACAATGAGCAGTTCTTC.

This clone came up once. V gene TRBV2 combines with J gene TRBJ2-7; no reliable D call. The V end lost 8 bases, the J end lost 1 base, and 9 bases lay between the germline ends. This CDR3 has 12 residues. The V gene's germline CDR1 is SNHLY and CDR2 FYNNEI. The DNA for the CDR3 is TGTGCCAGCCGGACCGGGTCCTACGAGCAGTACTTC. It specifies CASRTGSYEQYF. The full variable domain, its missing parts supplied by reference TRBV2 and TRBJ2-7, is EPEVTQTPSHQVTQMGQEVILRCVPISNHLYFYWYRQILGQKVEFLVSFYNNEISEKSEIFDDQFSVERPDGSNFTLKIRSTKLEDSAMYFCASRTGSYEQYFGPGTRLTVT.

The J gene is TRBJ1-3, the V gene TRBV10-3; no definite D call. V shed 5 bases and J shed 5 bases, with 10 bases lying between them. The CDR3 loop spans 13 amino acids. Germline V gives CDR1 ENHRY, CDR2 SYGVKD. CDR3 nucleotide sequence: TGTGCCATCAGTTCCGATCGACGAAACACCATATATTTT. Protein: CAISSDRRNTIYF.